The following is a T cell receptor beta chain sequence with its context. Its matching antigen is unknown. Patients with a history of autoimmune disease or on systemic immunosuppression were excluded. Libraries were prepared by immunoSEQ multiplex PCR; TCRdb keeps only in-frame clonotypes and omits some of them. The table includes around 79,000 clones, 75% to 95% detected once. This sample was included in a study of OX40 agonist ivuxolimab in advanced cancers. Turning to the study itself: Ivuxolimab doses were 0.01, 0.1, 0.3, 1.5, 3 or 10 mg/kg every 2 weeks. Each dose-escalation patient presented with hepatocellular carcinoma, melanoma, renal cell or head and neck cancer. Findings of the study overall: The study did not work out the antigen specificity of the expanded peripheral T cells.

The CDR3 has 15 residues. Trimming shortened V by 6 bases and J by 4 bases, and 18 bases separated the two germline ends. Germline V CDR1 and CDR2: SGHAT, FQNNGV. The source material was CD4+ or CD8+ T cells sorted from blood, sampled in a trial of the OX40 agonist ivuxolimab. The TCR originated in an adult with an advanced solid tumor such as melanoma, head and neck, liver or kidney cancer. This chain uses TRBV11-2 with TRBJ2-5, with D possibly being TRBD1 (6 bases). CDR3 sequence (DNA): TGTGCCAGCAGGCAACCAGGCAGGGGTGGAGAGACCCAGTACTTC. Amino acid sequence: CASRQPGRGGETQYF.